Each of the 13 T cell receptor beta chains below was sequenced from the same sample in a study of OX40 agonist ivuxolimab in advanced cancers. Libraries were built with the immunoSEQ multiplex PCR assay. TCRdb took over this immuneACCESS table, retaining in-frame rearrangements with V and J assigned. Such tables are incomplete; in checked studies, under half of the missing clones stem from an unresolved V gene, and the remainder is unexplained. The table for this sample lists 55,000 to 80,000 clones; 70% to 90% of them were counted only once. The ten largest clones take up 2% to 2.5% of the sample. Material: CD4+ or CD8+ T cells sorted from blood, obtained in a trial of the OX40 agonist ivuxolimab. Receptor source: an adult with an advanced solid tumor such as melanoma, head and neck, liver or kidney cancer.

This clone was counted between two and nine times. The chain links TRBV5-1 to TRBJ1-1, with D possibly matching TRBD1 (5 bases). The V gene lost 0 bases and the J gene lost 0 bases, with 9 bases spanning the gap. This CDR3 comprises 15 residues. Per the germline V gene, CDR1 is SGHRS and CDR2 is YFSETQ. The CDR3 DNA reads TGCGCCAGCAGCTTGGGGGGCATTCTGAACACTGAAGCTTTCTTT. This codes for CASSLGGILNTEAFF.

This clone has only one observation. This rearrangement joins TRBV5-1 to TRBJ1-1; 10 nucleotides agree with TRBD1. Germline assignment: CDR1 SGHRS and CDR2 YFSETQ. With 4 bases clipped from V and 4 bases from J, the junction kept 7 bases outside the gene matches. This CDR3 spans 15 amino acids. The CDR3 DNA reads as TGCGCCAGCAGCAAACCGGGACAGGGGACCACTGAAGCTTTCTTT. Translated: CASSKPGQGTTEAFF.

The chain joins TRBV10-3 to TRBJ2-2, with D uncertain. The CDR3 is 13 amino acids. Germline lookup yields CDR1 ENHRY and CDR2 SYGVKD. V shed 1 base and J shed 2 bases, with 2 bases lying between them. Written as DNA, the CDR3 is TGTGCCATCAGTGAGTTTAACACCGGGGAGCTGTTTTTT. Protein product: CAISEFNTGELFF.

The chain combines TRBV30 with TRBJ1-1; tentative D call: TRBD1 (6 bases). Germline V gene lookup returns CDR1 GTSNPN and CDR2 SVGIG (reference sequence). V lost 7 bases to trimming and J lost 6 bases, with 12 bases between them. The CDR3 runs 11 residues. This CDR3 is CALGGRAEAFF. DNA of the CDR3: TGTGCCTTAGGGGGGCGCGCTGAAGCTTTCTTT.

The J gene is TRBJ1-1, the V gene TRBV10-3; D is unresolved. The CDR3 totals 14 residues. Germline V lookup: CDR1 ENHRY, CDR2 SYGVKD. V lost 6 bases, J lost 1 base, and 12 bases lay in between. The CDR3 protein is CAISPTDGNTEAFF. The DNA for the CDR3 is TGTGCCATCAGCCCTACTGACGGGAACACTGAAGCTTTCTTT.

The rearrangement uses TRBV19 and TRBJ1-4, with 7 nucleotides matching TRBD1. V lost 4 bases to trimming and J lost 11 bases; unmatched junction nucleotides: 16. Germline assignment: CDR1 LNHDA and CDR2 SQIVND (reference sequence). This CDR3 is built from 16 residues. CDR3 DNA sequence: TGTGCCAGTAGTAGGGGGCGGACAGGCTGGTCCGGCAAACTGTTTTTT. Protein sequence: CASSRGRTGWSGKLFF.

The CDR3 DNA reads as TGTGCCAGCACTACGGCCGGGGAGCTGTTTTTT. This encodes CASTTAGELFF. The chain combines TRBV7-9 with TRBJ2-2, with unresolved D. V was trimmed by 7 bases and J by 6 bases, leaving 6 bases between them. Germline CDR1 SEHNR, CDR2 FQNEAQ (reference sequence). The CDR3 contains 11 residues.

The rearrangement joins TRBV7-2 to TRBJ2-5; no definite D call. The CDR3 is 12 amino acids. V lost 0 bases and J 5 bases, leaving 4 bases between the germline ends. Germline lookup yields CDR1 SGHTA and CDR2 FQGNSA. CDR3 sequence: CASSLAGETQYF. CDR3 in DNA: TGTGCCAGCAGCTTAGCGGGGGAGACCCAGTACTTC.

The rearrangement joins TRBV14 to TRBJ2-1; 7 bases match TRBD2. V lost 6 bases, J lost 3 bases, and 14 bases stayed unmatched. Germline-derived CDR1 and CDR2 are SGHDN and FVKESK. This CDR3 contains 17 residues. The CDR3 bases are TGTGCCAGCAGTGGGGTGTCCCGGGACTATAGCTACAATGAGCAGTTCTTC. It yields the protein CASSGVSRDYSYNEQFF.

This clone was counted only a few times. The J gene is TRBJ2-1, the V gene TRBV27; 7 bases line up with TRBD2. Germline CDR1 MNHEY, CDR2 SMNVEV (reference sequence). CDR3 length: 14 residues. J was trimmed by 4 bases and V by 2 bases; bases with no gene match: 2. The CDR3 DNA reads as TGTGCCAGCAGTTTAGCCGGGGGGTACAATGAGCAGTTCTTC. It yields the protein CASSLAGGYNEQFF.

The chain couples TRBV10-3 to TRBJ2-1; 12 bases align to TRBD1. CDR1 and CDR2 (germline): ENHRY, SYGVKD. Unmatched junction bases numbered 12, after V lost 6 bases and J lost 9 bases. CDR3 length: 16 residues. In DNA, the CDR3 is TGTGCCATCAGGCCGGGGACAGGGGGCTCGGTTGGTGAGCAGTTCTTC. Protein product: CAIRPGTGGSVGEQFF.

The genes are TRBV5-6 and TRBJ2-2; the match to TRBD2 covers 14 bases. Germline trimming cut 4 bases from V and 14 bases from J; bases unmatched to any gene: 7. The CDR3 is 14 amino acids. Germline-derived CDR1 and CDR2 are SGHDT and YYEEEE. The CDR3 region is CASSHGTSGSLLFF. The DNA of the CDR3 is TGTGCCAGCAGCCACGGGACTAGCGGGAGTCTTCTGTTTTTT.

This clone was detected only once. The chain has TRBV28 and TRBJ2-2; no firm D call. Trimming shortened V by 3 bases and J by 5 bases, and 7 bases separated the two germline ends. The CDR3 is 13 residues long. CDR1 is MDHEN, CDR2 SYDVKM, per germline. The CDR3 coding sequence is TGTGCCAGCAGTTTTGATTTTACCGGGGAGCTGTTTTTT. Translating gives CASSFDFTGELFF.